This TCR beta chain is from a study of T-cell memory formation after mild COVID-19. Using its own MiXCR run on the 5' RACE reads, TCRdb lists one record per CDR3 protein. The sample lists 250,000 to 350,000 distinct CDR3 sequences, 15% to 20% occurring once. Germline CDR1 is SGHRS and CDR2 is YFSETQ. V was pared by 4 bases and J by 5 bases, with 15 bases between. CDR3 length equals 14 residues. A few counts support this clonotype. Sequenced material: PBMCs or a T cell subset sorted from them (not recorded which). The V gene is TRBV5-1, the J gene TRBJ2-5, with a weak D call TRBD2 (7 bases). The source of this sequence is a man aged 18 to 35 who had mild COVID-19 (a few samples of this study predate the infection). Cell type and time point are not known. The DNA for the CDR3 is TGCGCCAGCAGCGTACCACAGGGAGGGGAGACCCAGTACTTC. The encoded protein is CASSVPQGGETQYF.